This T cell receptor (beta chain) was identified during a study of molecular identifiers for immune sequencing clone quantification. Study outcomes and limitations: Amid roughly 1 million naive cells, spiked Jurkat TCR RNA from one cell was reportedly still detectable.

This clonotype has at least ten counts. The antigen is undetermined. The CDR3 runs 13 residues. The V gene lost 0 bases and the J gene lost 2 bases, with 6 bases spanning the gap. Per the germline V gene, CDR1 is SGHKS and CDR2 is YYEKEE (reference sequence). The authors built bulk TCR libraries by previously described methods with listed TCR primers. TCRdb recomputed calls from the PCR reads with MiXCR, one row per CDR3 protein. The repertoire includes 88,000 or so distinct CDR3 sequences, around a fifth of them detected once, and approximately 1% sits in the top ten. Sequenced input: naive CD8+ T cells from blood, with Jurkat cell RNA spiked in. As for subset: FACS-sorted CD8+CD4-CCR7+CD45RA+ naive T cells. The chain carries TRBV5-5 and TRBJ2-7, with no clear D. This clonotype was obtained from a human donor in good health. Some libraries in this study had Jurkat cell RNA spiked in. For the CDR3, the DNA is TGTGCCAGCAGCTTGGCGAGGCCCTACGAGCAGTACTTC. Translating gives CASSLARPYEQYF. The variable domain in full, with the rest retrieved from reference TRBV5-5 and TRBJ2-7, is DAGVTQSPTHLIKTRGQQVTLRCSPISGHKSVSWYQQVLGQGPQFIFQYYEKEERGRGNFPDRFSARQFPNYSSELNVNALLLGDSALYLCASSLARPYEQYFGPGTRLTVT.